Listed below are T cell receptor beta chains from one sample, sequenced in a study of cytomegalovirus exposure and HLA in healthy donors. The protocol was immunoSEQ multiplex PCR, while the TCRdb copy is restricted to in-frame clones and leaves out a portion. The data show around 120,000 clones, over 65% seen once. Sequenced: PBMCs. The receptors here all came from a female donor in good health and CMV-seropositive. CDR3s include the opening cysteine and the closing phenylalanine or tryptophan. A D gene is named only where the DNA matches it firmly. Expanded clones are given a class, and other clones once, few, many or no size at all.

TRBJ1-6 | NA | TRBV2 | NA | 15 | TGTGCCAGCAGTGCTACAGGGATGGGGAATTCACCCCTCCACTTT | CASSATGMGNSPLHF
TRBJ1-2 | TRBD1 | TRBV9 | NA | 14 | TGTGCCAGCAGCGGTGTGACAGGGAGAGGCCTCTACACCTTC | CASSGVTGRGLYTF
TRBJ1-1 | TRBD1 | TRBV29-1 | NA | 15 | TGCAGCGTTATACAGGGGCCCCTAGGCGACACTGAAGCTTTCTTT | CSVIQGPLGDTEAFF
TRBJ1-6 | NA | TRBV7-2 | NA | 13 | TGTGCCAGCAGCTTACGAGGGAATTCATCCCTCCACTTT | CASSLRGNSSLHF
TRBJ1-4 | NA | TRBV10-3 | NA | 12 | TGTGCCATCAGTGAGAGGACCGGGGAACTGTTTTTT | CAISERTGELFF
TRBJ2-5 | NA | TRBV7-9 | NA | 12 | TGTGCCACCCTGACAGGAGTGGAGACCCAGTACTTC | CATLTGVETQYF
TRBJ1-2 | TRBD1 | TRBV5-1 | NA | 14 | TGCGCCAGCAGTAACCCGGGACAGGGTGGGGGCTACACCTTC | CASSNPGQGGGYTF
TRBJ2-5 | TRBD2 | TRBV6-6 | NA | 15 | TGTGCCAGCAGGGTGGGACTAGCGGGGGTAGAGACCCAGTACTTC | CASRVGLAGVETQYF
TRBJ2-7 | NA | TRBV30 | NA | 14 | TGTGCCTGGAGTGTACTTACAGGGAATTACGAGCAGTACTTC | CAWSVLTGNYEQYF
TRBJ1-5 | TRBD1 | TRBV27 | once | 14 | TGTGCCAGCAGTCCCGGGACAGGGGAACAGCCCCAGCATTTT | CASSPGTGEQPQHF
TRBJ1-2 | TRBD1 | TRBV7-3 | few | 12 | TGTGCCAGCAGCCAAATACAGGGGACCTACACCTTC | CASSQIQGTYTF
TRBJ1-6 | NA | TRBV5-1 | NA | 17 | TGCGCCAGCAGCAGCGGGACTTCCAGCTCCTATAATTCACCCCTCCACTTT | CASSSGTSSSYNSPLHF
TRBJ1-2 | TRBD1 | TRBV19 | few | 18 | TGTGCCAGTAGTAGGGCCCTAGCGGGACAGGCCTCTTCATATGGCTACACCTTC | CASSRALAGQASSYGYTF
TRBJ1-5 | NA | TRBV21-1 | NA | 20 | TGTGCCAGCAGCGAACGTGAGATGCACCGATCAGGACAGATTCATCAGCCCCAGCATTTT | CASSEREMHRSGQIHQPQHF
TRBJ1-6 | NA | TRBV30 | NA | 13 | TGTGCCTGGAGTGTACAGGGAAATTCACCCCTCCACTTT | CAWSVQGNSPLHF
TRBJ2-7 | NA | TRBV19 | NA | 15 | TGTGCCAGTAGTATGTGGGGATTGGGGCACTACGAGCAGTACTTC | CASSMWGLGHYEQYF
TRBJ2-7 | NA | TRBV4-1 | NA | 16 | TGCGCCAGCAGCCAACCCCGAGCGGGACAATTCTACGAGCAGTACTTC | CASSQPRAGQFYEQYF
TRBJ1-1 | NA | TRBV6-5 | NA | 13 | TGTGCCAGCAGTTCGTACAGGGCGTATGAAGCCTTCTTT | CASSSYRAYEAFF
TRBJ1-5 | NA | TRBV2 | NA | 15 | TGTGCCAGCAGGAAACAGGGCGCAGGCAATCAGCCCCAGCATTTT | CASRKQGAGNQPQHF
TRBJ2-5 | TRBD2 | TRBV11-3 | few | 19 | TGTGCCAGCAGCCCAGGACTAGCGGGTCGTGGGAGTTACCAAGAGACCCAGTACTTC | CASSPGLAGRGSYQETQYF
TRBJ1-2 | TRBD1 | TRBV19 | NA | 14 | TGTGCCAGTAGTATCCTGACAGGGAACTATGGCTACACCTTC | CASSILTGNYGYTF
TRBJ1-4 | TRBD1 | TRBV5-5 | NA | 16 | TGTGCCAGCAGCTTGGTAGCCGACAGGGTGAATGAAAAACTGTTTTTT | CASSLVADRVNEKLFF
TRBJ2-1 | NA | TRBV7-3 | NA | 16 | TGTGCCAGCAGCTTAACACAAACTAGCTCCAGAAATGAGCAGTTCTTC | CASSLTQTSSRNEQFF
TRBJ2-4 | NA | TRBV6-1 | NA | 12 | TGTGCCAGCAGTGAACAGGGGGGAAGGCAGTACTTC | CASSEQGGRQYF
TRBJ1-5 | NA | TRBV19 | NA | 14 | TGTGCCAGTACCGAAGGCCGGGGCAATCAGCCCCAGCATTTT | CASTEGRGNQPQHF
TRBJ1-4 | NA | TRBV2 | NA | 12 | TGTGCCAGCAGCTCAACACGAGAAAAACTGTTTTTT | CASSSTREKLFF
TRBJ2-1 | TRBD2 | TRBV2 | NA | 15 | TGTGCCAGCAGATTGAGGACTAGCGGGAGTGATGAGCAGTTCTTC | CASRLRTSGSDEQFF
TRBJ2-1 | TRBD1 | TRBV2 | few | 18 | TGTGCCAGCAGTGGTAACGACAGGGGTATGACCTCCTACAATGAGCAGTTCTTC | CASSGNDRGMTSYNEQFF
TRBJ2-2 | NA | TRBV27 | NA | 14 | TGTGCCAGCAGTTTGGGACACGGCACCGGGGAGCTGTTTTTT | CASSLGHGTGELFF
TRBJ2-2 | NA | TRBV9 | NA | 16 | TGTGCCAGCAGCGTGTCCGCAGGGTCGAACACCGGGGAGCTGTTTTTT | CASSVSAGSNTGELFF
TRBJ1-1 | NA | TRBV5-4 | NA | 14 | TGTGCCAGCAGCCGAGCCGGGGTGAACTTAGAAGCTTTCTTT | CASSRAGVNLEAFF
TRBJ1-1 | TRBD1 | TRBV27 | few | 13 | TGTGCCAGCAGTTGGGGACAGGGAGGCCGAACTTTCTTT | CASSWGQGGRTFF
TRBJ2-1 | TRBD2 | TRBV25-1 | few | 17 | TGTGCCAGCAGTGATCAGACTAGCGGGAACACCTACAATGAGCAGTTCTTC | CASSDQTSGNTYNEQFF
TRBJ2-1 | TRBD2 | TRBV6-6 | NA | 15 | TGTGCCAGCAGTTACTCGAGTAGCGGGGCCAATGAGCAGTTCTTC | CASSYSSSGANEQFF
TRBJ2-5 | NA | TRBV13 | few | 15 | TGTGCCAGCAGACGAACCCGACTGAGAGAAGAGACCCAGTACTTC | CASRRTRLREETQYF
TRBJ2-7 | NA | TRBV2 | NA | 11 | TGTGCCAGCACGTTTAGTCACGAGCAGTACTTC | CASTFSHEQYF
TRBJ2-7 | NA | TRBV28 | NA | 15 | TGTGCCAGCAGTTTAGCCAATTCCATCCGGGGCGAGCAGTACTTC | CASSLANSIRGEQYF
TRBJ1-4 | TRBD1 | TRBV27 | NA | 13 | TGTGCCAGCAGTGTGGACAGGGATCTTCGGCTGTTTTTT | CASSVDRDLRLFF
TRBJ2-6 | NA | TRBV27 | few | 19 | TGTGCCAGCACCATCCTACGGCAGGGGGGTTCTGCTGGGGCCAACGTCCTGACTTTC | CASTILRQGGSAGANVLTF
TRBJ2-7 | NA | TRBV5-3 | NA | 13 | TGTGCCAGAAGCTACAGGCACTCCTACGAGCAGTACTTC | CARSYRHSYEQYF
TRBJ2-2 | TRBD1 | TRBV19 | NA | 17 | TGTGCCAGTAGTCCCTCCGGGACAGGGTTTGGTAACGGGGAGCTGTTTTTT | CASSPSGTGFGNGELFF
TRBJ1-5 | TRBD1 | TRBV11-2 | NA | 15 | TGTGCCAGCAGCCCCGGGACAGGGCGCAATCAGCCCCAGCATTTT | CASSPGTGRNQPQHF
TRBJ1-5 | NA | TRBV2 | NA | 15 | TGTGCCAGCAGTCAACAGGGTTCGCGCAATCAGCCCCAGCATTTT | CASSQQGSRNQPQHF
TRBJ1-2 | TRBD1 | TRBV27 | NA | 14 | TGTGCCAGCACCCCCCGACAGGGGAACTATGGCTACACCTTC | CASTPRQGNYGYTF
TRBJ2-7 | NA | TRBV6-5 | NA | 14 | TGTGCCAGCAGTTACTTGGGCTATCCGTACGAGCAGTACTTC | CASSYLGYPYEQYF
TRBJ1-1 | TRBD1 | TRBV6-6 | NA | 14 | TGTGCCAGCAGGGTTACAGGGGGGAACACTGAAGCTTTCTTT | CASRVTGGNTEAFF
TRBJ1-2 | TRBD1 | TRBV28 | NA | 15 | TGTGCCAGCAGTCCCTCAGGGGGCGCGGGGTATGGCTACACCTTC | CASSPSGGAGYGYTF
TRBJ1-2 | TRBD1 | TRBV27 | NA | 14 | TGTGCCAGCAGCTTCGGGACAGGTCGCTATGGCTACACCTTC | CASSFGTGRYGYTF
TRBJ2-2 | TRBD2 | TRBV27 | once | 18 | TGTGCCAGCAGCAGACCGGGACTAGCGGGAGGGAACACCGGGGAGCTGTTTTTT | CASSRPGLAGGNTGELFF
TRBJ1-2 | NA | TRBV19 | NA | 14 | TGTGCCAGTAGTACGTGGGGCAGGGCAAGTGGCTACACCTTC | CASSTWGRASGYTF
TRBJ2-1 | NA | TRBV5-1 | NA | 15 | TGCGCCAGCAGCTTAAGACTAGACTCCTACAATGAGCAGTTCTTC | CASSLRLDSYNEQFF
TRBJ1-2 | NA | TRBV28 | NA | 13 | TGTGCCAGCAGGGGGGGGACTAACTATGGCTACACCTTC | CASRGGTNYGYTF
TRBJ1-4 | NA | TRBV5-6 | NA | 14 | TGTGCCAGCAGCTTGCAGGGCCCTTATGAAAAACTGTTTTTT | CASSLQGPYEKLFF